Sequencing of this T cell receptor (beta chain) was carried out in a study of cytomegalovirus exposure and HLA in healthy donors (dated by TCRdb to about 2017). The study in broad terms: A later analysis indicated that the roughly 130 validation repertoires were generated on the platform also employed for the approximately 670 repertoires of the first cohort. High-throughput TCR immunosequencing, statistical association of individual TCRs with disease status, and machine learning were combined to predict cytomegalovirus infection status. Along with the approximately 620-subject first cohort, a separate validation cohort of around 110 different subjects was used. The study aimed to test whether cataloging public T cell receptors could reveal signatures of past pathogen exposure. The research as a whole found: A few of the identified cytomegalovirus-associated TCR beta chains were confirmed in vitro to be specific for cytomegalovirus antigens. In a later analysis, TCRs clustered in the first cohort were found to also tend to co-occur in the 120 or so validation repertoires, with about 93% of cluster scores above 0. The study listed approximately 150 TCR beta chains as associated with cytomegalovirus. It was suggested by the authors that the approach could potentially be generalized to other disease states and immunological phenotypes. Across donors, most TCR sequences were observed very rarely, whereas some public TCRs were present in many individuals. Cytomegalovirus status was reported to be diagnosed by the classifier with high specificity and sensitivity in both the original and validation cohorts. The validation cohort had no HLA typing available for a later analysis, so co-occurrence within that cohort was assessed over all 120 repertoires.

Libraries were constructed by the immunoSEQ multiplex PCR assay. In the original analysis: A statistical classification framework was built to diagnose cytomegalovirus status from the catalog of TCR beta chain sequences. TCRdb's version of the immuneACCESS table is confined to in-frame rearrangements and falls short of the full clone set. An unresolved V gene accounts for under half of the shortfall where checked; the remainder is of unknown origin. From that table come the V and J calls and clone size; the DNA was used to work out D and trimming. Here the sample has some 240,000 clones; 75% to 90% occur a single time. The ten largest clones represent over 0.95% of the sample. Donors formed part of the validation cohort, which comprised 120 subjects and was distinct from the first cohort of some 700 subjects. In the case of this clone: Its antigen is unknown. No clone much larger than this one lies a single base away; base qualities are absent.

Sequenced: PBMCs. The source is a woman in her twenties or thirties in good health and CMV-seropositive.

The CDR3 protein: CASSPVRREGYNEQFF. The nucleotide sequence reads as follows: TGTGCCAGCAGTCCTGTGAGACGGGAGGGATACAATGAGCAGTTCTTC. The chain couples TRBV2 to TRBJ2-1; 8 nucleotides in the junction match TRBD2. The germline V gene specifies SNHLY as CDR1 and FYNNEI as CDR2. V ends up 5 bases short and J 4 bases short, with an unmatched junction base count of 10. From cysteine to phenylalanine, the CDR3 is 16 amino acids long. This entry keeps only the CDR3 DNA: 48 bases, framed from base 1.